The next 11 T cell receptor beta chains were all read from a single sample in a study of T cells after yellow fever vaccination. In TCRdb, the 5' RACE reads were re-called with MiXCR into one record per CDR3 protein. The profile shows nearly 70,000 distinct CDR3 sequences, less than 8.5% of them singletons. The sequencing here drew on CD8+ T cells sorted from PBMCs, taken around 45 days after the first yellow fever vaccination. The receptors come from a man aged 18 to 29 who received the YFV17D yellow fever vaccine.

The gene calls are TRBV2 and TRBJ2-5, with D possibly matching TRBD1 (5 bases). The V end lost 5 bases, the J end lost 2 bases, and 15 bases lay between the germline ends. The CDR3 length is 15 residues. Germline CDR1 is SNHLY and CDR2 is FYNNEI. The CDR3 region has the DNA TGTGCCAGCAGTCTCACCCGGACAACACAAGAGACCCAGTACTTC. Its translation: CASSLTRTTQETQYF.

This clonotype was seen a few times. V and J are TRBV20-1 and TRBJ1-2; 8 bases fit TRBD1. CDR1 and CDR2 (germline): DFQATT, SNEGSKA (reference sequence). The CDR3 covers 13 residues. After removal of 3 bases from V and 7 bases from J, the junction contained 7 bases not matched to a gene. CDR3 in amino acids: CSARDRDLSGYTF. For the CDR3, the DNA is TGCAGTGCTAGGGACAGGGATCTAAGTGGCTACACCTTC.

This clonotype was picked up many times. The V call is TRBV3-1, the J call TRBJ2-2; D remains unclear. CDR1 LGHDT and CDR2 YNNKEL come from the germline V gene (reference sequence). The CDR3 contains 18 residues. The V end lost 0 bases, the J end lost 0 bases, and 14 bases lay between the germline ends. The CDR3 nucleotides are TGTGCCAGCAGCCAAGAATCTAAAGGCGACCCGAACACCGGGGAGCTGTTTTTT. Residues: CASSQESKGDPNTGELFF.

V usage is TRBV6-1 and J usage is TRBJ2-7; D perhaps matches TRBD1 (6 bases). Trimming took off 5 bases at V and 6 bases at J, with 14 bases between the two ends. Germline V gene sequence: CDR1 MNHNS, CDR2 SASEGT. The CDR3 is made up of 13 amino acids. CDR3 bases: TGTGCCAGCAGTCCCGATGGGGGCGGCGAGCAGTACTTC. It is translated as CASSPDGGGEQYF.

At least ten counts were recorded for this clonotype. The V call is TRBV27, the J call TRBJ2-7, with TRBD1 matching over 8 bases. With 2 bases clipped from V and 1 base from J, the junction kept 4 bases outside the gene matches. CDR3 length: 15 residues. CDR1 MNHEY and CDR2 SMNVEV come from the germline V gene (reference sequence). Written as DNA, the CDR3 is TGTGCCAGCAGTTTAGAAGGGACAGGTTCCTACGAGCAGTACTTC. It yields the protein CASSLEGTGSYEQYF.

A few counts support this clonotype. The V call is TRBV7-7, the J call TRBJ2-2, with 7 bases lining up with TRBD2. CDR3 length: 16 amino acids. Unmatched junction bases numbered 11, after V lost 5 bases and J lost 5 bases. The germline CDR1 and CDR2 sequences are SSHAT and FNYEAQ (reference sequence). CDR3 amino acids: CASSPGPQRGTGELFF. The DNA for the CDR3 is TGTGCCAGCAGCCCGGGGCCCCAGCGGGGAACCGGGGAGCTGTTTTTT. Supplemented by reference TRBV7-7 and TRBJ2-2, the full variable domain reads GAGVSQSPRYKVTKRGQDVTLRCDPISSHATLYWYQQALGQGPEFLTYFNYEAQPDKSGLPSDRFSAERPEGSISTLTIQRTEQRDSAMYRCASSPGPQRGTGELFFGEGSRLTVL.

The chain combines TRBV7-2 with TRBJ2-2; a possible D gene is TRBD2 (5 bases). Trimming took 4 bases from V and 0 from J, leaving 15 bases between them. CDR3 length: 17 amino acids. Germline V lookup: CDR1 SGHTA, CDR2 FQGNSA. CDR3 sequence reads: CASSSSNWITNTGELFF. The CDR3 nucleotides are TGTGCCAGCAGCTCTAGCAACTGGATAACGAACACCGGGGAGCTGTTTTTT.

This clonotype was seen many times. CDR3 DNA sequence: TGCGCCAGCAGCCAAGCCAGTTTCGCTGAGCAGTTCTTC. Translation gives CASSQASFAEQFF. The chain combines TRBV4-1 with TRBJ2-1; D gene unclear. From germline, CDR1 is MGHRA and CDR2 YSYEKL. CDR3 length equals 13 residues. V dropped 1 base and J dropped 9 bases, with 10 bases sitting between them.

There are many counts of this clonotype. The V call is TRBV19, the J call TRBJ2-7, with TRBD2 matching over 8 bases. There are 15 residues in the CDR3. Per the germline V gene, CDR1 is LNHDA and CDR2 is SQIVND (reference sequence). V shed 1 base and J 2 bases; nucleotides not matched to a gene: 4. CDR3 bases: TGTGCCAGTAGTATAGTCGCGGGGGGCCCCTACGAGCAGTACTTC. Encoded protein: CASSIVAGGPYEQYF.

The chain recombines TRBV13 with TRBJ2-1; D unclear. The CDR3 is 13 amino acids. Per the germline V gene, CDR1 is PRHDT and CDR2 is FYEKMQ (reference sequence). Trimming took 8 bases from V and 1 from J, leaving 9 bases between them. In nucleotides, the CDR3 is TGTGCCAGCCGCGTAGTGTCCTACAATGAGCAGTTCTTC. Residues: CASRVVSYNEQFF.

This clonotype was seen a handful of times. The gene calls are TRBV20-1 and TRBJ2-4, with D possibly being TRBD1 (6 bases). V lost 5 bases, J lost 0 bases, and 14 bases lay in between. The CDR3 runs to 15 residues. Germline loops: CDR1 DFQATT, CDR2 SNEGSKA (reference sequence). The CDR3 here is CSARRTVEAKNIQYF. In nucleotides, the CDR3 is TGCAGTGCTCGCAGGACAGTTGAAGCCAAAAACATTCAGTACTTC.